This TCR beta chain was profiled in a study of T cells after yellow fever vaccination. This clonotype was detected only a few times. V lost 4 bases, J lost 4 bases, and 17 bases lay in between. The CDR3 has 17 residues. Germline values: CDR1 SGHTA, CDR2 FQGNSA. Template switching by 5'RACE produced TCR cDNA, adding a universal primer site and UMIs. TCRdb itself ran the 5' RACE reads through MiXCR, one entry per CDR3 protein. Of about 120,000 distinct CDR3 sequences listed, about 7% are singletons. Material: CD4+ T cells sorted from PBMCs, obtained roughly 47 days after the first yellow fever vaccination. The source is a young man who received the YFV17D yellow fever vaccine. J is TRBJ2-6 and V is TRBV7-2; D is unclear. The DNA of the CDR3 is TGTGCCAGCAGCTCCTTTAGCCGCCCCCCAGGGGCCAACGTCCTGACTTTC. It is translated as CASSSFSRPPGANVLTF.